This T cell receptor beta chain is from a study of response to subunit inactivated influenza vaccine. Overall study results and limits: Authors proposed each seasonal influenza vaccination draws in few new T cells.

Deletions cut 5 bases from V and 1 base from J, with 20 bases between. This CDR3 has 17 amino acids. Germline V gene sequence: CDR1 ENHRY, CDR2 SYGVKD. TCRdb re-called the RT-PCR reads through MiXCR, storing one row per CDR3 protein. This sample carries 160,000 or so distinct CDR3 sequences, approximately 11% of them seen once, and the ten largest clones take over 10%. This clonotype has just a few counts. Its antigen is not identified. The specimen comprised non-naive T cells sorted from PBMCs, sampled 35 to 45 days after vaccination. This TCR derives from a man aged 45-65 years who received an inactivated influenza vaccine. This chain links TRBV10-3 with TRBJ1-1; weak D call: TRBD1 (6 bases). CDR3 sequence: CAISRSDRTAGNTEAFF. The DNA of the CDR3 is TGTGCCATCAGTCGGAGCGACAGGACAGCCGGGAACACTGAAGCTTTCTTT.